The TCR beta chain under discussion was sequenced for a study of cytomegalovirus exposure and HLA in healthy donors. About the study: The early release's HLA-typed donors yielded tens of millions of unique TCRs.

The PCR had 60 Vbeta and 13 Jbeta primers. The repertoire was sequenced with immunoSEQ multiplex PCR; TCRdb's copy has only in-frame clones and lacks some. The table includes about 69,000 clones, roughly 72% detected once. Trimming shortened V by 6 bases and J by 3 bases, and 12 bases separated the two germline ends. CDR3 length equals 13 residues. Per germline, CDR1 PRHDT and CDR2 FYEKMQ (reference sequence). Study-level points and caveats: It was 150 to 200 TCR beta chains that were listed as cytomegalovirus-associated. Available immune exposure information covered CMV serostatus only.

A word on this clone: The antigen is unknown.

This sequence was found in a woman aged 25 to 39 in good health and CMV-seropositive. The chain employs TRBV13 and TRBJ2-7; D is unresolved. The sample taken for sequencing was PBMCs. The CDR3 DNA reads as TGTGCCAGCAGTCACGAGGCCATCTACGAGCAGTACTTC. Amino acids: CASSHEAIYEQYF.